A single sample gave rise to the 11 T cell receptor beta chains below, sequenced in a study of T cells in Graves' hyperthyroidism and ophthalmopathy. Regions amplified from RNA transcripts were the TCR beta CDR3 regions. The HTBI primer set served for first-round RT-PCR of the TCR CDR3. TCRdb re-derived calls from the multiplex PCR reads in MiXCR, one entry per CDR3 protein. The table shows 500,000 or so distinct CDR3 sequences, with roughly 15% occurring only once. The sample comprised blood. These receptors were obtained from a woman aged 30 to 39 with Graves' ophthalmopathy.

This clonotype was counted at least ten times. The chain couples TRBV20-1 to TRBJ2-1, with 7 positions matching TRBD2. The CDR3 contains 14 residues. Germline V gives CDR1 DFQATT, CDR2 SNEGSKA (reference sequence). With 5 bases clipped from V and 8 bases from J, the junction kept 12 bases outside the gene matches. The CDR3, as DNA: TGCAGTGCTGGGCTAGCGGCCGCTTTGGATGAGCAGTTCTTC. It specifies CSAGLAAALDEQFF.

This clonotype was detected only a few times. The chain combines TRBV7-9 with TRBJ2-7, with 10 bases that match TRBD1. V was clipped by 5 bases and J by 3 bases; unmatched bases: 7. The CDR3 runs 15 residues. Germline CDR1 reads SEHNR; CDR2 reads FQNEAQ (reference sequence). The CDR3, as DNA: TGTGCCAGCAGCCGTGACAGGGGGCGTATCTACGAGCAGTACTTC. Protein product: CASSRDRGRIYEQYF.

This clonotype appeared many times. The rearrangement uses TRBV7-2 and TRBJ2-5; D is undetermined. V lost 5 bases to trimming and J lost 5 bases, with 12 bases between them. The CDR3 length is 13 residues. Germline V gene lookup returns CDR1 SGHTA and CDR2 FQGNSA. The CDR3 spells CASSPGPRETQYF. The CDR3 nucleotides read TGTGCCAGCAGCCCCGGGCCCCGGGAGACCCAGTACTTC. The full variable domain, completed using reference TRBV7-2 and TRBJ2-5, is GAGVSQSPSNKVTEKGKDVELRCDPISGHTALYWYRQSLGQGLEFLIYFQGNSAPDKSGLPSDRFSAERTGGSVSTLTIQRTQQEDSAVYLCASSPGPRETQYFGPGTRLLVL.

This clonotype turned up a few times. The genes are TRBV24-1 and TRBJ2-5, with D perhaps TRBD1 (5 bases). The ends were cut back, 4 bases at V and 5 bases at J, with 19 bases in the middle. This CDR3 is built from 16 residues. From germline, CDR1 is KGHDR and CDR2 SFDVKD. In DNA form, the CDR3 reads TGTGCCACCAGTGACCCTCGGACAAATGAGGATGAGACCCAGTACTTC. Amino acids: CATSDPRTNEDETQYF.

This clonotype was recorded many times. The chain is built from TRBV6-2 or TRBV6-3 and TRBJ2-6; D gene unclear. There are 14 residues in the CDR3. Trimming stripped 2 bases from V and 4 bases from J, with 6 bases between. Germline V gene lookup returns CDR1 MNHEY and CDR2 SVGEGT. CDR3 loop: CASSYLTGANVLTF. The CDR3 DNA reads TGTGCCAGCAGTTACCTTACAGGGGCCAACGTCCTGACTTTC.

This clonotype was seen a few times. V and J are TRBV6-6 and TRBJ2-3; D is uncertain. Germline V CDR1 and CDR2: MNHNY, SVGAGI (reference sequence). The CDR3 consists of 13 residues. Trimming stripped 0 bases from V and 4 bases from J, with 5 bases between. CDR3 DNA: TGTGCCAGCAGTTACTCGCTCTCAGATACGCAGTATTTT. Protein: CASSYSLSDTQYF.

This clonotype was found many times. The chain combines TRBV7-3 with TRBJ2-7; 7 positions agree with TRBD1. CDR1 is SGHTA and CDR2 is FQGTGA in the germline V gene. The CDR3 length is 13 residues. Trimming took 4 bases from V and 5 from J; bases not matched to a gene: 5. CDR3 nucleotide sequence: TGTGCCAGCAGCTACAGGGGAAACGACGAGCAGTACTTC. It is translated as CASSYRGNDEQYF.

This clonotype showed up just a few times. The CDR3 DNA reads TGTGCCAGCAGCCCGGGAGGTTACGACGAGCAGTACTTC. Protein: CASSPGGYDEQYF. The chain carries TRBV12-3 or TRBV12-4 and TRBJ2-7, with 7 bases aligning to TRBD2. The CDR3 is made up of 13 amino acids. The junction had 7 bases not matched to a gene; V was cut back by 6 bases and J by 5 bases.

This clonotype came up many times. This chain joins TRBV14 and TRBJ2-1; D not resolved. Trimming shortened V by 0 bases and J by 8 bases, and 2 bases separated the two germline ends. The germline V gene has CDR1 SGHDN and CDR2 FVKESK. This CDR3 has 11 residues. The CDR3 DNA follows: TGTGCCAGCAGCCAAGAGTATGAGCAGTTCTTC. This translates into CASSQEYEQFF. The full variable domain, with the rest looked up from reference TRBV14 and TRBJ2-1, is EAGVTQFPSHSVIEKGQTVTLRCDPISGHDNLYWYRRVMGKEIKFLLHFVKESKQDESGMPNNRFLAERTGGTYSTLKVQPAELEDSGVYFCASSQEYEQFFGPGTRLTVL.

The genes are TRBV20-1 and TRBJ2-3; 8 nucleotides align to TRBD1. V shed 5 bases and J 2 bases; nucleotides not matched to a gene: 6. Per germline, CDR1 DFQATT and CDR2 SNEGSKA (reference sequence). The CDR3 is 14 residues long. The CDR3 sequence is CSARPDRVTDTQYF. The CDR3 DNA sequence: TGCAGTGCTCGCCCGGACAGGGTCACAGATACGCAGTATTTT.

This clonotype was observed a few times. Relative to the germline gene, one junction end is altered; a read error may explain this. The gene calls are TRBV6-1 and TRBJ1-2; D might be TRBD1 (5 bases). CDR3 length: 18 residues. Germline CDR1 MNHNS, CDR2 SASEGT. The CDR3 sequence: CASSPQASGEGGLNGYIF. CDR3 sequence (DNA): TGTGCCAGCAGTCCACAGGCCAGCGGGGAAGGCGGCCTGAATGGCTACATCTTC.